These T cell receptor beta chains were read from a single sample in a study of blood T cell repertoires in COVID-19. The repertoire was sequenced with immunoSEQ multiplex PCR; TCRdb's copy has only in-frame clones and lacks some. The sample has 210,000 or so clones, 80% seen once. Input material: PBMCs or T cells enriched from blood (not recorded which). The receptors derive from a man in his thirties or forties with acute COVID-19. Both conserved end residues are part of each CDR3.

v_gene	j_gene	CDR3aa
TRBV5-1	TRBJ1-3	CASSQGAQGGNTIYF
TRBV5-1	TRBJ2-2	CASSLGQTNTGELFF
TRBV7-2	TRBJ1-1	CATLNRGFEAFF
TRBV7-9	TRBJ1-6	CASSLGQGNNSPLHF
TRBV19	TRBJ1-5	CASNRGVNSNQPQHF
TRBV25-1	TRBJ2-3	CASRGASTDTQYF
TRBV7-9	TRBJ2-1	CASSPDLARNEQFF
TRBV3-1/TRBV3-2	TRBJ2-7	CASSKQRTGSSEQYF
TRBV18	TRBJ2-1	CASSLRQGDSNEQFF
TRBV5-4	TRBJ1-4	CASSPGHAPNEKLFF
TRBV10-3	TRBJ1-2	CAISGKGGDYTF
TRBV7-9	TRBJ2-4	CASSPSGGKNIQYF
TRBV3-1/TRBV3-2	TRBJ2-1	CASSQARGAGGNEQFF
TRBV5-1	TRBJ2-7	CASSIDSYEQYF
TRBV9	TRBJ1-1	CASSEINTEAFF
TRBV2	TRBJ2-1	CASNLLAGGYNEQFF
TRBV27	TRBJ2-3	CASTLLPLSTDTQYF
TRBV5-1	TRBJ2-4	CASSAFLTGYLAKNIQYF
TRBV5-4	TRBJ2-2	CASSGRTGELFF
TRBV5-6	TRBJ2-7	CASSFLGAEQYF
TRBV5-4	TRBJ1-3	CASTYRGGNTIYF
TRBV27	TRBJ1-2	CASSLGRSFNYGYTF
TRBV12-3/TRBV12-4	TRBJ2-7	CASRPARSEQYF
TRBV28	TRBJ2-5	CASSPASGAYQETQYF
TRBV27	TRBJ1-1	CASSLIGAEAFF
TRBV9	TRBJ2-7	CASSSRTGGYEQYF
TRBV5-4	TRBJ1-2	CASSFFLGSDYGYTF
TRBV6-5	TRBJ2-1	CASESSYNEQFF
TRBV9	TRBJ2-2	CASSAPGGAARVTGELFF
TRBV9	TRBJ1-5	CASSGDRGNQPQHF
TRBV7-9	TRBJ1-1	CASSLDWPNTEAFF
TRBV5-4	TRBJ2-7	CASSLDGTGGHEQYF
TRBV4-1	TRBJ2-7	CASSQEGGGGFYEQYF
TRBV4-1	TRBJ1-4	CASSQDFGVKTNEKLFF
TRBV11-3	TRBJ1-5	CASSPRYFGTEDQPQHF
TRBV5-4	TRBJ1-2	CASNIDSNYGYTF
TRBV6-4	TRBJ2-3	CASSVGLRSTDTQYF